The 20 T cell receptor beta chains given below trace back to one sample, sequenced in a study of CD8+ T cells in alopecia areata. Treatment here: oral pan-JAK inhibitor, 5-10 mg twice daily. After isolation, RNA underwent reverse transcription to generate cDNA as the sequencing template. Sequencing used immunoSEQ multiplex PCR; TCRdb keeps in-frame clones, though not all of them. The table lists 150,000 or so clones, 58% of them singletons. This sample comprised CD4+ T cells sorted from blood, obtained at approximately week 55, from a patient treated with tofacitinib. These receptors all come from a human donor with alopecia areata.

This clone was observed a few times. The chain uses TRBV27 and TRBJ2-7; unclear D gene. The CDR3 is 11 residues long. Germline loops: CDR1 MNHEY, CDR2 SMNVEV (reference sequence). V gave up 2 bases and J gave up 6 bases, with 5 bases separating them. The CDR3 sequence is CASSLGIEQYF. CDR3 DNA sequence: TGTGCCAGCAGTTTAGGTATCGAGCAGTACTTC.

This clone appeared a few times. V and J are TRBV9 and TRBJ2-3; no clear D gene. V was pared by 1 base and J by 2 bases, with 17 bases between. Germline CDR1 reads SGDLS; CDR2 reads YYNGEE. The CDR3 covers 17 residues. CDR3 nucleotides: TGTGCCAGCAGCGTAAAGATTAGCCGGCTGTTCACAGATACGCAGTATTTT. It specifies CASSVKISRLFTDTQYF.

The chain combines TRBV30 with TRBJ1-5, with a weak D call TRBD1 (6 bases). From germline, CDR1 is GTSNPN and CDR2 SVGIG (reference sequence). With 2 bases removed from V and 0 bases from J, the gap between germline ends came to 20 bases. The CDR3 sequence is 18 residues long. This chain's CDR3 is CAWSPRTQGFYSNQPQHF. CDR3 DNA sequence: TGTGCCTGGAGTCCCCGGACACAGGGTTTCTATAGCAATCAGCCCCAGCATTTT.

This chain links TRBV29-1 with TRBJ1-5; 9 nucleotides agree with TRBD1. The CDR3 spans 13 residues. Germline CDR1 and CDR2: SQVTM and ANQGSEA. The V gene end was trimmed by 6 bases and the J gene end by 4 bases; junction bases not matched to a gene: 4. The CDR3 here is CSVAGTGNQPQHF. The CDR3 DNA reads TGCAGCGTCGCCGGGACAGGGAATCAGCCCCAGCATTTT.

This rearrangement joins TRBV4-1 to TRBJ2-3, with TRBD2 matching over 7 bases. V shed 4 bases and J 5 bases; nucleotides not matched to a gene: 6. The germline CDR1 and CDR2 sequences are MGHRA and YSYEKL. The CDR3 sequence is 14 residues long. The CDR3, as DNA: TGCGCCAGCAGCCGAACGGGGGGACGAGATACGCAGTATTTT. It encodes CASSRTGGRDTQYF.

The chain carries TRBV23-1 and TRBJ2-1; possible D gene TRBD2, 5 bases. TRBV23-1 carries the ORF label, with uncertain function. This CDR3 region has 15 residues. Trimming removed 7 bases from V and 14 bases from J, with 27 bases in between. The CDR3 bases are TGCGCCAGCAACCTGGCTGTCCGGGGAAGGCTAGGAGAGTTCTTC. It encodes CASNLAVRGRLGEFF.

This clone appeared once. This chain connects TRBV2 to TRBJ2-5; D perhaps matches TRBD2 (6 bases). V lost 8 bases and J 10 bases, leaving 20 bases between the germline ends. This CDR3 is built from 13 residues. CDR1 and CDR2 from the germline V gene are SNHLY and FYNNEI. The chain's CDR3 is CASSPSSPEGQYF. The CDR3 DNA reads as TGTGCCAGCTCCCCTTCATCCCCGGAGGGCCAGTACTTC.

J is TRBJ1-5 and V is TRBV30; D not resolved. Trimming removed 1 base at V and 7 bases at J, with 14 bases between. This CDR3 comprises 14 residues. In germline, CDR1 is GTSNPN, CDR2 SVGIG (reference sequence). The CDR3 sequence is CAWSGTTVGQPQHF. CDR3 nucleotides: TGTGCCTGGAGTGGGACGACGGTGGGGCAGCCCCAGCATTTT.

In DNA form, the CDR3 reads TGTGCCAGCAGAGGGGACACCCGAGGCCAAGAGACCCAGTACTTC. Protein: CASRGDTRGQETQYF. This rearrangement joins TRBV2 to TRBJ2-5, with D possibly matching TRBD1 (6 bases). The CDR3 covers 15 residues. Germline V gives CDR1 SNHLY, CDR2 FYNNEI. Deletions cut 6 bases from V and 1 base from J, with 15 bases between.

In its sample, this clone was seen a few times. The J gene is TRBJ2-7, the V gene TRBV30, with D unclear. Germline CDR1 is GTSNPN and CDR2 is SVGIG (reference sequence). V lost 4 bases and J lost 1, with 11 bases in between. This CDR3 is 13 amino acids long. Written as DNA, the CDR3 is TGTGCCTGGATGTCCATTTTTTCCTACGAGCAGTACTTC. It specifies CAWMSIFSYEQYF.

This clone appeared a few times. The chain uses TRBV7-9 and TRBJ2-5; unclear D gene. The CDR3 extends over 12 amino acids. V shed 3 bases and J shed 5 bases, with 7 bases lying between them. Germline assignment: CDR1 SEHNR and CDR2 FQNEAQ (reference sequence). The CDR3: CASSFLGETQYF. The CDR3 nucleotides read TGTGCCAGCAGCTTTTTAGGGGAGACCCAGTACTTC.

This clone was observed once. The chain combines TRBV25-1 with TRBJ2-3, with D perhaps being TRBD1 or TRBD2 (5 bases each). Germline CDR1 MGHDK, CDR2 SYGVNS. This CDR3 contains 12 residues. V lost 10 bases, J lost 2 bases, and 10 bases lay in between. The CDR3 here is CATGANTDTQYF. For the CDR3, the DNA is TGTGCCACCGGGGCGAACACAGATACGCAGTATTTT.

This rearrangement joins TRBV2 to TRBJ2-7; the match to TRBD1 covers 7 bases. Losses at the gene ends were 7 bases for V and 0 bases for J; bases not matched to a gene: 9. There are 15 residues in the CDR3. Germline CDR1 reads SNHLY; CDR2 reads FYNNEI. In DNA form, the CDR3 reads TGTGCCAGCACCGAAACCTGGGACAGCTCCTACGAGCAGTACTTC. Its translation is CASTETWDSSYEQYF.

A note on this clone: This sample includes further DNA sequences coding for the same CDR3. The J gene is TRBJ2-2, the V gene TRBV2; 9 bases are shared with TRBD1. Unmatched junction bases numbered 3, after V lost 8 bases and J lost 2 bases. There are 14 residues in the CDR3. Per germline, CDR1 SNHLY and CDR2 FYNNEI. As DNA, the CDR3 is TGTGCCAGCCGGGACAGGGTTAACACCGGGGAGCTGTTTTTT. Translated: CASRDRVNTGELFF.

In its sample, this clone was seen once. At one of its ends the junction is not consistent with the germline gene, which may arise from a read error. The V and J genes are TRBV7-2 and TRBJ2-6; 10 positions agree with TRBD1. Germline CDR1 reads SGHTA; CDR2 reads FQGNSA. This CDR3 comprises 19 residues. CDR3 nucleotides: TGTGCCAGCAGCACCCGCCCTCGGACAGGGGGAAGTGGGGCCAACGTCCTGGCTTTC. As protein: CASSTRPRTGGSGANVLAF.

The chain recombines TRBV6-1 with TRBJ1-2; no firm D call. The CDR3 has 13 residues. Trimming pared 4 bases from V and 2 bases from J, leaving 8 bases between. The germline V gene encodes CDR1 MNHNS and CDR2 SASEGT. The CDR3 nucleotides are TGTGCCAGCAGTGTGGTGACAAACTATGGCTACACCTTC. It encodes CASSVVTNYGYTF.

This clone occurred a few times. This chain joins TRBV21-1 and TRBJ1-6. TRBV21-1 is marked as a pseudogene. The CDR3 runs to 15 residues. The CDR3 coding sequence is TGTGCCAGCAGCAAGAGCGGAAGGGATAATTCACCCCTCCACTTT. Translating it yields CASSKSGRDNSPLHF.

The chain uses TRBV6-5 and TRBJ2-5, with D unresolved. Trimming cost V 6 bases and J 4 bases, with 12 bases left between them. Germline CDR1 is MNHEY and CDR2 is SVGAGI. CDR3 length: 13 residues. Here the CDR3 DNA reads TGTGCCAGCAGAAAAGGGATATTAGAGACCCAGTACTTC. The encoded protein is CASRKGILETQYF.

This clone was detected a few times. V is TRBV29-1 and J is TRBJ2-7; no clear D. The length of the CDR3 is 11 residues. Germline V gene data show CDR1 as SQVTM and CDR2 as ANQGSEA. V lost 4 bases to trimming and J lost 4 bases, with 8 bases between them. The CDR3 nucleotides read TGCAGCGTTGGTACATTTTACGAGCAGTACTTC. As protein: CSVGTFYEQYF.

This chain joins TRBV7-9 and TRBJ2-5; D possibly matches TRBD1 or TRBD2 (5 bases each). Trimming shortened V by 2 bases and J by 5 bases, and 21 bases separated the two germline ends. This CDR3 comprises 17 residues. Germline CDR1 reads SEHNR; CDR2 reads FQNEAQ (reference sequence). CDR3 amino acids: CASSLTQGAPSWETQYF. The CDR3 DNA reads as TGTGCCAGCAGCTTAACCCAGGGAGCACCCAGCTGGGAGACCCAGTACTTC.